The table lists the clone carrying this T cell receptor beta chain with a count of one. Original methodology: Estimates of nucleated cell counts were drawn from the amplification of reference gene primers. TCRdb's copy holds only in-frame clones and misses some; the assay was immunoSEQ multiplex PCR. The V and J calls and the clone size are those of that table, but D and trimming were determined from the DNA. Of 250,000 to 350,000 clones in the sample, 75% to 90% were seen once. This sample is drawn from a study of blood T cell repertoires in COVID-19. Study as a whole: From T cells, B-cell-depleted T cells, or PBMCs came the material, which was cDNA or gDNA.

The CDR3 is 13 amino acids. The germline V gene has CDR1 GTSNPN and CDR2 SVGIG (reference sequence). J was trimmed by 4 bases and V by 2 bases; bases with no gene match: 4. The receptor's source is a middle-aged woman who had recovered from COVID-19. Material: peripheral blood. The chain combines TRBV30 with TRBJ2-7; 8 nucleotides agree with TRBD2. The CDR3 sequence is CAWSLAGGYEQYF. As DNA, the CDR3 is TGTGCCTGGAGTTTGGCGGGAGGATACGAGCAGTACTTC.